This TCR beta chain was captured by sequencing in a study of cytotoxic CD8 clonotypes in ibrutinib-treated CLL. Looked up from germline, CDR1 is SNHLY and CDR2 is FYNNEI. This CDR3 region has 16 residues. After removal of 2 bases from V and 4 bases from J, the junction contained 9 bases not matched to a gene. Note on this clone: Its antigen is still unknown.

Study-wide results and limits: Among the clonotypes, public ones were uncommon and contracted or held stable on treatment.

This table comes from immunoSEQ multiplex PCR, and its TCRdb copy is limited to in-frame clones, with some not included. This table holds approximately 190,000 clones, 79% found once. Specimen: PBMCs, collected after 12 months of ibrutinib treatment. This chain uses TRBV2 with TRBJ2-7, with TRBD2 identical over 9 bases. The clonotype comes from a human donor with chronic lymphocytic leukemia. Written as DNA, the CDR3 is TGTGCCAGCAGTGAAAGTATGCGGGGGGGCGGGTACGAGCAGTACTTC. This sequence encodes CASSESMRGGGYEQYF. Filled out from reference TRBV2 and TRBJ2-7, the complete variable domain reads EPEVTQTPSHQVTQMGQEVILRCVPISNHLYFYWYRQILGQKVEFLVSFYNNEISEKSEIFDDQFSVERPDGSNFTLKIRSTKLEDSAMYFCASSESMRGGGYEQYFGPGTRLTVT.